This TCR beta chain was profiled in a study of T-cell reconstitution after alpha-beta-depleted transplantation in children. Study-level results: The origin of high day-60 TCRbeta diversity in some patients lay in surviving recipient T cells and thymic progenitors. Reportedly, only several hundred clones from non-depleted graft cells drove alpha-beta T-cell counts at about two months. A year post-transplant, T-cell counts and diversity derived mostly from newly produced T cells.

A library of TCRbeta sequences, prepared with unique molecular identifiers, was generated. From the PCR reads, TCRdb called clonotypes with MiXCR, one entry per CDR3 protein. Among about 250,000 distinct CDR3 sequences, 20% to 30% were seen once, and the ten largest hold about 5%. Looked up from germline, CDR1 is MGHRA and CDR2 is YSYEKL. CDR3 length: 15 residues. The V segment lost 1 base and the J segment 6 bases; nucleotides outside the gene matches: 4. With respect to this clonotype: What it recognizes is unknown.

The sequenced sample was PBMCs, mostly from graft donor cells, obtained 360 days after TCRalphabeta/CD19-depleted stem cell transplant. The chain combines TRBV4-1 with TRBJ2-2, with 8 bases identical to TRBD2. The sequence came from a female patient under 10 years old who had a stem cell transplant for congenital amegakaryocytic thrombocytopenia, so the T cells may come from the graft donor. The CDR3: CASSQVGRGAGELFF. The CDR3 DNA follows: TGCGCCAGCAGCCAAGTCGGGAGGGGTGCCGGGGAGCTGTTTTTT.